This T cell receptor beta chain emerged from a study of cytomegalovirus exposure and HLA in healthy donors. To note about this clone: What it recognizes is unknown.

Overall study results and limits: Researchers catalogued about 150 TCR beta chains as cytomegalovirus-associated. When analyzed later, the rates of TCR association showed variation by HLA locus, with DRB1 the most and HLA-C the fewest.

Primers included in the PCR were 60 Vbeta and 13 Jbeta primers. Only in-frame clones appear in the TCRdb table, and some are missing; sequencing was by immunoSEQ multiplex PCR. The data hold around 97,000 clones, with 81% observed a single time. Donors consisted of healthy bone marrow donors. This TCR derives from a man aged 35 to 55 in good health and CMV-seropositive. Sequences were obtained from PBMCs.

CDR3 nucleotides: TGTGCCAGCAGTTGGGGGGGGAGCAATCAGCCCCAGCATTTT. It specifies CASSWGGSNQPQHF. V gene TRBV6-6 combines with J gene TRBJ1-5, with D possibly matching TRBD1 (5 bases). V was clipped by 4 bases and J by 1 base, with 8 bases between them. The CDR3 loop spans 14 amino acids. CDR1 MNHNY and CDR2 SVGAGI come from the germline V gene (reference sequence).